The table lists the clone carrying this T cell receptor (beta chain) with many counts. Its antigen is still unknown. Amplified TCR beta CDR3 regions derived from RNA transcripts. First-round RT-PCR targeting the TCR CDR3 was performed with the HTBI primer set. TCRdb analysed the multiplex PCR reads with MiXCR anew, one entry per CDR3 protein. The sample has roughly 640,000 distinct CDR3 sequences, around 15% seen once. The data originate from a study of T cells in Graves' hyperthyroidism and ophthalmopathy. Findings of the study overall: Most thyroid clonotypes expanded above 0.001 were also detected in blood.

V lost 6 bases and J 7 bases, leaving 16 bases between the germline ends. The length of the CDR3 is 14 residues. Germline CDR1 and CDR2: MDHEN and SYDVKM. Ophthalmopathy patients had moderate-to-severe active disease, CAS ≥3, NOSPECS ≥4, and disease duration under 3 months. Source material for PBMCs was around 10 ml fresh peripheral blood. The receptor was isolated from a woman aged 40 to 50 with Graves' ophthalmopathy. The chain joins TRBV28 to TRBJ1-5; D not resolved. The sequencing sample was made of blood. For the CDR3, the DNA is TGTGCCAGCAGAAAGTACGGGCGAATCCAGCCCCAGCATTTT. This codes for CASRKYGRIQPQHF. The complete variable domain, with remaining parts taken from reference TRBV28 and TRBJ1-5, reads DVKVTQSSRYLVKRTGEKVFLECVQDMDHENMFWYRQDPGLGLRLIYFSYDVKMKEKGDIPEGYSVSREKKERFSLILESASTNQTSMYLCASRKYGRIQPQHFGDGTRLSIL.